This T cell receptor (beta chain) was captured in a study of PD-1 blockade in classical Hodgkin lymphoma. The protocol was immunoSEQ multiplex PCR, while the TCRdb copy is restricted to in-frame clones and leaves out a portion. The table has about 90,000 clones, approximately 90% seen once; the top ten hold under 3%. Indicated time point: cycle 4 day 1 (C4D1), after 6 weeks of nivolumab. Relapse after autologous stem cell transplantation occurred in every patient, and brentuximab vedotin exposure varied. CDR1 and CDR2 (germline): SQVTM, ANQGSEA. Deletions cut 3 bases from V and 4 bases from J, with 7 bases between. The CDR3 covers 11 residues.

The starting material was peripheral blood mononuclear cells (PBMCs), obtained before the fourth cycle of nivolumab. This sequence joins TRBV29-1 and TRBJ2-7; D not certain. The sequence came from a human donor with classical Hodgkin lymphoma. The CDR3: CSVESQYEQYF. In DNA form, the CDR3 reads TGCAGCGTTGAGTCTCAGTACGAGCAGTACTTC.